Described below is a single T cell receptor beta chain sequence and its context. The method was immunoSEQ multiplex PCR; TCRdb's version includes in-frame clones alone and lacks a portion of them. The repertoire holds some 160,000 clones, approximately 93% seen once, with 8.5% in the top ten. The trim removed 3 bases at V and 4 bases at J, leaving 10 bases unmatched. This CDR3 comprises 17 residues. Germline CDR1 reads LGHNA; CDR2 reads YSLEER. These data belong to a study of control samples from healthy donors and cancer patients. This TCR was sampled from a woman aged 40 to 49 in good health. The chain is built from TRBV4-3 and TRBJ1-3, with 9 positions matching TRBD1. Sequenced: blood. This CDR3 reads CASSQGTGTGSGNTIYF. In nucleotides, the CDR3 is TGCGCCAGCAGCCAGGGTACCGGGACAGGGTCAGGAAACACCATATATTTT.